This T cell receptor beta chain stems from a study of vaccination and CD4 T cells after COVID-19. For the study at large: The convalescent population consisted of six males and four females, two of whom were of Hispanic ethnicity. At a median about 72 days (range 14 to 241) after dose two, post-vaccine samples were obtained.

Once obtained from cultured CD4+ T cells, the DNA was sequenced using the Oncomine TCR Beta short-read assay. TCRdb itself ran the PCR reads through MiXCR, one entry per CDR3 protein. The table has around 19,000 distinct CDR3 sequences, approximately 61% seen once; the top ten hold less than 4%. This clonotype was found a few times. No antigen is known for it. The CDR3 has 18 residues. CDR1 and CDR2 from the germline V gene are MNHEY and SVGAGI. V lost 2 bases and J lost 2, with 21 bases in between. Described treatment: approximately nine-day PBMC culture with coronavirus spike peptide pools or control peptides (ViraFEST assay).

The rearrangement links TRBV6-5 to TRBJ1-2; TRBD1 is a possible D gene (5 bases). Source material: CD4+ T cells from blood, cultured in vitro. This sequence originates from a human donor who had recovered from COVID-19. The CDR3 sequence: CASSYPGARARGNYGYTF. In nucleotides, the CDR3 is TGTGCCAGCAGTTACCCCGGGGCCAGGGCCAGAGGAAACTATGGCTACACCTTC.